This entry lists 29 T cell receptor beta chains sequenced from one sample in a study of naive and memory T cell subsets. An equimolar mix of two oligonucleotides served as the beta constant-region primer for TRBC1 and TRBC2. A single record per CDR3 protein comes from TCRdb applying MiXCR to the UMI-ligation and nested PCR reads. The table records about 85,000 distinct CDR3 sequences, less than 15% of them present only once. What was sequenced was central memory CD4+ T cells from blood. The receptors come from a human donor in good health.

This clonotype turned up a few times. The chain combines TRBV18 with TRBJ2-7; D ambiguous. Looked up from germline, CDR1 is KGHSH and CDR2 is LQKENI. This CDR3 is 13 amino acids long. The V gene lost 2 bases and the J gene lost 1 base, with 6 bases spanning the gap. The CDR3 sequence is CASSPGLSYEQYF. The CDR3 DNA is TGTGCCAGCTCACCAGGGTTGTCCTACGAGCAGTACTTC.

There are a few counts of this clonotype. This rearrangement joins TRBV7-2 to TRBJ2-7; 15 bases are shared with TRBD2. There are 18 residues in the CDR3. Germline assignment: CDR1 SGHTA and CDR2 FQGNSA. V lost 0 bases, J lost 0 bases, and 3 bases stayed unmatched. The CDR3 here is CASSLAGLAGGSSYEQYF. In nucleotides, the CDR3 is TGTGCCAGCAGCTTAGCGGGACTAGCGGGAGGAAGCTCCTACGAGCAGTACTTC.

This clonotype was seen a handful of times. This chain connects TRBV7-2 to TRBJ2-1; D assignment may be TRBD1 or TRBD2 (5 bases each). Trimming took off 3 bases at V and 8 bases at J, with 11 bases between the two ends. Germline V gene sequence: CDR1 SGHTA, CDR2 FQGNSA. This CDR3 is built from 13 residues. CDR3 protein: CASSLGPVDEQFF. CDR3 in DNA: TGTGCCAGCAGCTTGGGACCAGTCGATGAGCAGTTCTTC. The full variable domain, its missing parts supplied by reference TRBV7-2 and TRBJ2-1, is GAGVSQSPSNKVTEKGKDVELRCDPISGHTALYWYRQSLGQGLEFLIYFQGNSAPDKSGLPSDRFSAERTGGSVSTLTIQRTQQEDSAVYLCASSLGPVDEQFFGPGTRLTVL.

This clonotype was counted a few times. The V and J genes are TRBV5-1 and TRBJ1-6; D possibly corresponds to TRBD1 (6 bases). With 0 bases removed from V and 7 bases from J, the gap between germline ends came to 17 bases. The CDR3 has 17 amino acids. Germline loops: CDR1 SGHRS, CDR2 YFSETQ. Written as DNA, the CDR3 is TGCGCCAGCAGCTTGGCCGTGGGTAACAGGGCGAATTCACCCCTCCACTTT. It is translated as CASSLAVGNRANSPLHF.

This clonotype was counted many times. The genes are TRBV2 and TRBJ2-3; unclear D gene. Trimming removed 3 bases at V and 0 bases at J, with 10 bases between. Germline V gene lookup returns CDR1 SNHLY and CDR2 FYNNEI. The CDR3 contains 15 residues. The CDR3, as DNA: TGTGCCAGCAGTGAGTTGGGTACTAGCACAGATACGCAGTATTTT. This gives the protein CASSELGTSTDTQYF.

This clonotype was found many times. This chain uses TRBV12-3 or TRBV12-4 with TRBJ2-7; the match to TRBD2 covers 10 bases. CDR3 length: 15 amino acids. V was pared by 7 bases and J by 5 bases, with 11 bases of the junction left unmatched. The CDR3 sequence: CASTPLAGAIHEQYF. CDR3 bases: TGTGCCAGCACACCTCTAGCGGGAGCCATCCACGAGCAGTACTTC.

This clonotype came up a few times. The rearrangement uses TRBV11-2 and TRBJ2-5; D is uncertain. The CDR3 extends over 15 amino acids. Trimming pared 4 bases from V and 4 bases from J, leaving 16 bases between. Looked up from germline, CDR1 is SGHAT and CDR2 is FQNNGV. CDR3 sequence (DNA): TGTGCCAGCAGCTCCCTTTTAGCCGCGTTAGAGACCCAGTACTTC. Its translation is CASSSLLAALETQYF.

This clonotype was counted many times. The V gene is TRBV30, the J gene TRBJ1-1, with D possibly matching TRBD1 (6 bases). Looked up from germline, CDR1 is GTSNPN and CDR2 is SVGIG (reference sequence). V lost 5 bases to trimming and J lost 1 base, with 8 bases between them. The CDR3 is made up of 12 amino acids. The CDR3 sequence is CAWGQWNTEAFF. CDR3 sequence (DNA): TGTGCCTGGGGACAGTGGAACACTGAAGCTTTCTTT. The complete variable domain, with remaining parts taken from reference TRBV30 and TRBJ1-1, reads SQTIHQWPATLVQPVGSPLSLECTVEGTSNPNLYWYRQAAGRGLQLLFYSVGIGQISSEVPQNLSASRPQDRQFILSSKKLLLSDSGFYLCAWGQWNTEAFFGQGTRLTVV.

The chain couples TRBV4-1 to TRBJ2-1; perhaps D is TRBD1 or TRBD2 (5 bases each). V dropped 7 bases and J dropped 8 bases, with 21 bases sitting between them. Germline assignment: CDR1 MGHRA and CDR2 YSYEKL. The CDR3 consists of 15 residues. The CDR3 sequence is CASTQGRGGIDEQFF. As DNA, the CDR3 is TGCGCCAGCACCCAGGGACGGGGCGGCATAGATGAGCAGTTCTTC.

The chain combines TRBV30 with TRBJ1-1; D is uncertain. CDR1 is GTSNPN, CDR2 SVGIG, per germline (reference sequence). The CDR3 spans 13 residues. The V and J ends lost 2 bases and 0 bases respectively, with 7 bases between them. CDR3: CAWSWGVNTEAFF. The CDR3 bases are TGTGCCTGGAGTTGGGGAGTGAACACTGAAGCTTTCTTT.

Only a few counts were recorded for this clonotype. This rearrangement joins TRBV18 to TRBJ2-1; D possibly uses TRBD1 or TRBD2 (5 bases each). The V end was cut by 2 bases, the J end by 3 bases, with 11 bases between. From germline, CDR1 is KGHSH and CDR2 LQKENI. The CDR3 runs 15 residues. The CDR3 here is CASSPGTTVYNEQFF. The CDR3 region has the DNA TGTGCCAGCTCACCAGGGACCACAGTCTACAATGAGCAGTTCTTC.

This clonotype has only a few counts. The chain uses TRBV7-8 and TRBJ2-5; 11 positions agree with TRBD1. The CDR3 length is 15 residues. Germline CDR1 reads SGHVS; CDR2 reads FQNEAQ. With 2 bases clipped from V and 4 bases from J, the junction kept 3 bases outside the gene matches. The CDR3 region is CASSLRDRGGETQYF. The CDR3 bases are TGTGCCAGCAGCTTACGGGACAGGGGGGGAGAGACCCAGTACTTC.

The chain links TRBV11-2 to TRBJ1-1, with D unclear. Trimming pared 1 base from V and 4 bases from J, leaving 10 bases between. Germline assignment: CDR1 SGHAT and CDR2 FQNNGV. The CDR3 length is 14 residues. CDR3 sequence reads: CASSLGREGTEAFF. The CDR3, as DNA: TGTGCCAGCAGCTTAGGACGGGAAGGCACTGAAGCTTTCTTT.

This clonotype came up many times. The J gene is TRBJ2-7, the V gene TRBV7-2, with a possible D match to TRBD2 (6 bases). Germline values: CDR1 SGHTA, CDR2 FQGNSA. V lost 5 bases and J 3 bases, leaving 14 bases between the germline ends. The CDR3 extends over 14 amino acids. The CDR3 nucleotides read TGTGCCAGCAGCAATGGTATGGAGGGCTACGAGCAGTACTTC. Its protein is CASSNGMEGYEQYF.

This clonotype was seen at least ten times. V gene TRBV25-1 combines with J gene TRBJ2-7; D is uncertain. CDR3 length: 15 amino acids. V dropped 4 bases and J dropped 2 bases, with 15 bases sitting between them. Germline V gene data show CDR1 as MGHDK and CDR2 as SYGVNS. This chain's CDR3 is CASSVTGPATYEQYF. The DNA for the CDR3 is TGTGCCAGCAGTGTTACGGGTCCCGCGACCTACGAGCAGTACTTC.

This clonotype was observed a few times. J is TRBJ2-3 and V is TRBV4-3; D is perhaps TRBD2 (6 bases). The V and J ends lost 9 bases and 0 bases respectively, with 10 bases between them. CDR3 size: 13 residues. From germline, CDR1 is LGHNA and CDR2 YSLEER. The CDR3 DNA reads as TGCGCCAGGCGGGACCGTAGCACAGATACGCAGTATTTT. Its translation is CARRDRSTDTQYF.

This chain links TRBV3-1 with TRBJ1-5; TRBD1 matches 7 bases. The CDR3 length is 15 residues. The V gene end was trimmed by 1 base and the J gene end by 4 bases; junction bases not matched to a gene: 4. CDR1 is LGHDT and CDR2 is YNNKEL in the germline V gene (reference sequence). The DNA for the CDR3 is TGTGCCAGCAGCCAAGGCTCAGGGGGAAATCAGCCCCAGCATTTT. Translating it yields CASSQGSGGNQPQHF.

The rearrangement uses TRBV29-1 and TRBJ1-1; 10 bases match TRBD1. The CDR3 sequence is 12 residues long. Germline lookup yields CDR1 SQVTM and CDR2 ANQGSEA. Trimming cost V 7 bases and J 6 bases; bases outside gene matches: 5. The CDR3: CSADGQGAEAFF. DNA for the CDR3: TGCAGCGCGGACGGACAGGGGGCTGAAGCTTTCTTT.

This clonotype was found many times. This chain joins TRBV28 and TRBJ2-7; 8 nucleotides agree with TRBD2. CDR1 is MDHEN, CDR2 SYDVKM, per germline. V lost 5 bases to trimming and J lost 2 bases; unmatched junction nucleotides: 8. The CDR3 sequence is 15 residues long. The CDR3 sequence is CASSVSGSAPYEQYF. Here the CDR3 DNA reads TGTGCCAGCAGTGTAAGCGGGAGTGCTCCCTACGAGCAGTACTTC.

This chain links TRBV5-1 with TRBJ1-3; TRBD1 matches 8 bases. The CDR3 is made up of 14 amino acids. After removal of 4 bases from V and 2 bases from J, the junction contained 2 bases not matched to a gene. The germline V gene encodes CDR1 SGHRS and CDR2 YFSETQ. The CDR3 reads CASSPGQAGNTIYF. The CDR3 DNA sequence: TGCGCCAGCAGCCCGGGACAGGCTGGAAACACCATATATTTT.

The V call is TRBV24-1, the J call TRBJ2-5; D not certain. Trimming removed 0 bases at V and 5 bases at J, with 12 bases between. Germline V gene sequence: CDR1 KGHDR, CDR2 SFDVKD. The CDR3 runs to 15 residues. The CDR3 protein is CATSDLGDVRETQYF. The CDR3 coding sequence is TGTGCCACCAGTGATTTGGGCGACGTTAGGGAGACCCAGTACTTC.

V is TRBV7-3 and J is TRBJ2-5; 8 nucleotides align to TRBD2. Losses at the gene ends were 4 bases for V and 3 bases for J; bases not matched to a gene: 7. The V gene's germline CDR1 is SGHTA and CDR2 FQGTGA. There are 15 residues in the CDR3. This CDR3 is CASSWSGRKEETQYF. The CDR3 nucleotides read TGTGCCAGCAGCTGGAGCGGGAGAAAGGAAGAGACCCAGTACTTC.

The chain recombines TRBV11-2 with TRBJ1-3; no definite D call. Germline assignment: CDR1 SGHAT and CDR2 FQNNGV. The CDR3 length is 17 residues. Trimming stripped 7 bases from V and 0 bases from J, with 19 bases between. The CDR3 protein is CASTENRLINSGNTIYF. The CDR3 bases are TGTGCCAGCACGGAAAACAGACTTATTAACTCTGGAAACACCATATATTTT.

This clonotype has more than one count but fewer than ten. The chain carries TRBV3-1 and TRBJ2-7; D is uncertain. The V gene lost 8 bases and the J gene lost 2 bases, with 7 bases spanning the gap. The CDR3 has 11 residues. The germline V gene has CDR1 LGHDT and CDR2 YNNKEL (reference sequence). The CDR3: CASGQAYEQYF. The CDR3 DNA is TGTGCCAGCGGTCAGGCCTACGAGCAGTACTTC.

This chain joins TRBV6-2 or TRBV6-3 and TRBJ2-4; TRBD2 agrees at 10 bases. The CDR3 length is 15 residues. The germline gives CDR1 MNHEY, CDR2 SVGEGT. V lost 7 bases, J lost 6 bases, and 9 bases stayed unmatched. CDR3 amino acids: CASTKVAGGLNIQYF. The CDR3 nucleotides read TGTGCCAGCACCAAGGTAGCGGGGGGCCTAAACATTCAGTACTTC.

This chain joins TRBV5-4 and TRBJ1-1, with TRBD1 identical over 7 bases. Germline CDR1 reads SGHNT; CDR2 reads YYREEE (reference sequence). Trimming cost V 7 bases and J 0 bases; bases outside gene matches: 9. The CDR3 covers 15 residues. The CDR3 nucleotides read TGTGCCAGCGGCCCTCTGCAGGGGGTGAACACTGAAGCTTTCTTT. This encodes CASGPLQGVNTEAFF.

This clonotype was seen more than once but under ten times. The J gene is TRBJ2-3, the V gene TRBV24-1, with 7 bases fitting TRBD2. CDR1 and CDR2 from the germline V gene are KGHDR and SFDVKD. The CDR3 contains 18 residues. Unmatched junction bases numbered 14, after V lost 4 bases and J lost 2 bases. The DNA for the CDR3 is TGTGCCACCAGTGACTATGGGACTATCCAAGGACCCACAGATACGCAGTATTTT. Protein product: CATSDYGTIQGPTDTQYF.

In its sample, this clonotype was seen many times. This rearrangement joins TRBV23-1 to TRBJ2-7; no firm D call. Being an ORF, TRBV23-1 has a function that is uncertain. This CDR3 region has 20 residues. Trimming took 6 bases from V and 0 from J, leaving 30 bases between them. The CDR3 is CASSPGRWSEQWKLSYEQYF. CDR3 coding DNA: TGCGCCAGCAGCCCTGGCCGGTGGTCGGAGCAATGGAAGCTCTCCTACGAGCAGTACTTC.

This clonotype was recorded at least ten times. V usage is TRBV4-1 and J usage is TRBJ2-7, with TRBD1 as a possible D gene (6 bases). The CDR3 covers 12 residues. V lost 4 bases, J lost 6 bases, and 10 bases lay in between. Germline CDR1 is MGHRA and CDR2 is YSYEKL. The CDR3: CASSRTGSEQYF. For the CDR3, the DNA is TGCGCCAGCAGCCGAACAGGGAGCGAGCAGTACTTC.